Included here is one T cell receptor (beta chain) sequence, with context. Its specificity is unknown. The PCR used 60 Vbeta and 13 Jbeta primers. The assay was immunoSEQ multiplex PCR, and TCRdb's table has in-frame clones only and misses some. The sample records roughly 170,000 clones, approximately 81% being singletons. The source of the sample is a study of cytomegalovirus exposure and HLA in healthy donors. General study points: A later analysis linked a missense DCLRE1C variant to TCR beta V- and J-gene trimming.

The germline V and J ends were trimmed by 2 bases and 3 bases, with 14 bases remaining between them. CDR1 is MNHNS, CDR2 SASEGT, per germline. CDR3 length equals 16 residues. The sequence was obtained from a woman in her twenties or thirties in good health and CMV-seronegative. The V gene is TRBV6-1, the J gene TRBJ1-5; D is unresolved. Sequencing used PBMCs. CDR3 sequence (DNA): TGTGCCAGCAGTGAATGGACGAGGGCCCCCAATCAGCCCCAGCATTTT. This sequence encodes CASSEWTRAPNQPQHF.